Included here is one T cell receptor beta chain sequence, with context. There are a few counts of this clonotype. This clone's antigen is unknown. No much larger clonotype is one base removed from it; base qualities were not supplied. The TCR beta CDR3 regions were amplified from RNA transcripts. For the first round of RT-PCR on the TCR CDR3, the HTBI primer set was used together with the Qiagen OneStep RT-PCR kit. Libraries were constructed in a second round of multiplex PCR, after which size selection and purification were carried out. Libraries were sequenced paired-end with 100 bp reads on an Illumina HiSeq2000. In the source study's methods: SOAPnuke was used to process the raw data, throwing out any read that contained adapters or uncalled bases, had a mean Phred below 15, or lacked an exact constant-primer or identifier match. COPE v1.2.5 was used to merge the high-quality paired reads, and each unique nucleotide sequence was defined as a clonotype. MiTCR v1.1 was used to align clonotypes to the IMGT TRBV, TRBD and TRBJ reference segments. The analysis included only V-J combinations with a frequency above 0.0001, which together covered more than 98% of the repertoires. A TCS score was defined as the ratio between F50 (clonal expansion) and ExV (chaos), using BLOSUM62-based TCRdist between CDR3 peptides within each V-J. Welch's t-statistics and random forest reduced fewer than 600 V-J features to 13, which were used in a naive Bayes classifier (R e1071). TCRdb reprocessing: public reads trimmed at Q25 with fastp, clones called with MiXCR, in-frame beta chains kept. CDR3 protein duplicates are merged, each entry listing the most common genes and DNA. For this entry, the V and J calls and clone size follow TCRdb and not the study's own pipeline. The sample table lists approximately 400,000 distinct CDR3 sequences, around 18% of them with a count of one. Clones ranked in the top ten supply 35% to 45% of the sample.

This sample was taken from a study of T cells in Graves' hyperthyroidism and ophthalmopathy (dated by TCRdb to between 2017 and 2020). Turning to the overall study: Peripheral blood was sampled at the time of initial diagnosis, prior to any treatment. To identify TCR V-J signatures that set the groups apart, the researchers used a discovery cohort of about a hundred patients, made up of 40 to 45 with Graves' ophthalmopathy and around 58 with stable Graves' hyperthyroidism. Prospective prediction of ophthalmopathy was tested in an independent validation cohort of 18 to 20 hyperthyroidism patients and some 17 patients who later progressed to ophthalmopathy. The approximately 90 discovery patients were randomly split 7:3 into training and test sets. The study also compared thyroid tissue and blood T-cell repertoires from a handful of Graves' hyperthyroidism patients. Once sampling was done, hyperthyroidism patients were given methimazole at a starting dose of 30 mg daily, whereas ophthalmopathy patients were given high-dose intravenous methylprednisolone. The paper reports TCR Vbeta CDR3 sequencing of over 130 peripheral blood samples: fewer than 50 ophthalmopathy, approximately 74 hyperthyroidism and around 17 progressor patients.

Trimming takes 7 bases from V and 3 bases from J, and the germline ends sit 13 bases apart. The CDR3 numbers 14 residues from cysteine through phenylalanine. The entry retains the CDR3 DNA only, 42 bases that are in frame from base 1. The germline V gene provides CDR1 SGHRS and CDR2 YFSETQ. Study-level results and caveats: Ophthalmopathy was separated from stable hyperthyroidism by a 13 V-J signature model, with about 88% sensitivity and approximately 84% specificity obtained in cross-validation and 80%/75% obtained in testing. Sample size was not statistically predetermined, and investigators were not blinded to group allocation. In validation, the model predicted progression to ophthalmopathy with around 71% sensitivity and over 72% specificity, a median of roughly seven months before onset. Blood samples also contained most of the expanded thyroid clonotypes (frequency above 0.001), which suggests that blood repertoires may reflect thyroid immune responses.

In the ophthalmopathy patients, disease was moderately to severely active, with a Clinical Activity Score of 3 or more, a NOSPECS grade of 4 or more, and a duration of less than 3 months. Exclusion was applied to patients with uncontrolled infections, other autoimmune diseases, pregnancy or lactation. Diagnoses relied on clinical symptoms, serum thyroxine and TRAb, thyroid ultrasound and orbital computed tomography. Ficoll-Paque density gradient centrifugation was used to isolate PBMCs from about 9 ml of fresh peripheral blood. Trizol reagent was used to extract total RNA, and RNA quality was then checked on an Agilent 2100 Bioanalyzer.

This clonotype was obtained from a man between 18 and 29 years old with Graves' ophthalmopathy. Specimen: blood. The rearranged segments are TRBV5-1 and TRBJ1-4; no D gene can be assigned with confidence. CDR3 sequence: CASPSESPNEKLFF. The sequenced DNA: TGCGCCAGCCCCTCTGAATCCCCTAATGAAAAACTGTTTTTT.